The source of this T cell receptor (beta chain) is a study of esophageal squamous cell carcinoma under preoperative chemotherapy. About the research overall: TCR repertoires were profiled from both peripheral blood T cells and tumor-infiltrating lymphocytes. Study-level points and caveats: Peripheral T cells migrating into the tumor appeared to partly supply post-treatment tumor-infiltrating lymphocytes.

Time point noted: after preoperative PTX-NDP chemotherapy. This CDR3 has 15 amino acids. From germline, CDR1 is SSHAT and CDR2 FNYEAQ (reference sequence). TCRdb fed the PCR reads into MiXCR, producing one record per CDR3 protein. Among around 34,000 distinct CDR3 sequences listed, about half were seen once. Points on this clonotype: The antigen remains unidentified. One end of the junction varies from germline; a read error may be responsible.

This TCR was sampled from a human donor with esophageal squamous cell carcinoma. The donor label of this sample is uncertain. Sampling was conducted from a patient given preoperative chemotherapy. The V and J genes are TRBV7-7 and TRBJ2-5; the match to TRBD2 covers 7 bases. The CDR3 reads CASSPREGLKKTQFF. The CDR3 region has the DNA TGTGCTAGCAGCCCCAGGGAGGGGCTTAAAAAGACCCAATTCTTC.